The clone carrying this TCR beta chain has at least ten counts. The antigen remains unidentified. This sample was included in a study of regulatory T cells in long-lasting Graves disease. The time point is: newly diagnosed GD, antithyroid drugs for less than 3 months. The authors made the TCR library using RNA they extracted from PBMCs. Guidelines of the American Thyroid Association were used to diagnose Graves' disease. Peripheral blood, around 9.9 milliliters per patient, was collected in EDTA tubes. Trimming left V 1 base short and J 4 bases short, with 17 bases between. In germline, CDR1 is SGHTA, CDR2 FQGNSA. The CDR3 covers 16 residues. Notes on the study in general: What was studied was peripheral blood only, and not thyroid tissue.

Library construction for TCR beta used iRepertoire HTBI primers and Arm-PCR of CDR3 regions. Study processing details: Taken together, the samples had around 60 TRBV and 14 TRBJ segments identified. In TCRdb, the multiplex PCR reads were re-called with MiXCR into one record per CDR3 protein. These V and J calls rely on TCRdb rather than the paper's analysis. Of about 370,000 distinct CDR3 sequences in the sample, 15% were seen once. The source was peripheral blood mononuclear cells (PBMCs), collected at new diagnosis, from a patient treated with antithyroid drugs. This chain uses TRBV7-2 with TRBJ2-7; D unclear. The receptor's source is a female donor with Graves disease. CDR3 residues: CASSLEGRVGGYEQYF. The CDR3 bases are TGTGCCAGCAGCTTAGAAGGTAGAGTAGGTGGTTACGAGCAGTACTTC.